These 17 T cell receptor beta chains were sequenced from one sample in a study of post-analysis software for immune sequencing data. Study-level points and caveats: Among five TRBV segments more frequent in patients than controls were TRBV5-6, TRBV5-1 and TRBV20-1.

Carried by the TCR beta cDNA libraries were unique molecular identifiers. From the PCR reads, TCRdb called clonotypes with MiXCR, one entry per CDR3 protein. The table shows under 650,000 distinct CDR3 sequences, with 44% occurring only once. The antigens these receptors bind are not known. The sequenced sample was blood. Every receptor here comes from a girl aged 5-17 years with multiple sclerosis.

This chain uses TRBV3-1 with TRBJ2-4; weak D call: TRBD2 (6 bases). This CDR3 is 13 amino acids long. Germline V gene data show CDR1 as LGHDT and CDR2 as YNNKEL (reference sequence). V was trimmed by 8 bases and J by 9 bases, leaving 17 bases between them. The CDR3 nucleotides are TGTGCCAGCGGAAGCGGGCATAGAGGCATTCAGTACTTC. It yields the protein CASGSGHRGIQYF.

The chain employs TRBV12-3 or TRBV12-4 and TRBJ1-2; 7 nucleotides agree with TRBD1. Trimming took 6 bases from V and 5 from J; bases not matched to a gene: 6. This CDR3 has 13 residues. The CDR3: CASSPDRRYGYTF. DNA of the CDR3: TGTGCCAGCAGCCCGGACAGGAGGTATGGCTACACCTTC.

The chain is built from TRBV27 and TRBJ2-3; D gene unclear. Deletions cut 7 bases from V and 0 bases from J, with 14 bases between. CDR3 size: 15 residues. Germline-derived CDR1 and CDR2 are MNHEY and SMNVEV (reference sequence). DNA of the CDR3: TGTGCCAGCATTCCGACCTACTCTAGCACAGATACGCAGTATTTT. It codes for CASIPTYSSTDTQYF.

The rearrangement uses TRBV10-1 and TRBJ2-6, with D perhaps matching TRBD2 (5 bases). CDR3 length equals 14 residues. CDR1 is WNHNN and CDR2 is SYGVQD in the germline V gene (reference sequence). V gave up 5 bases and J gave up 8 bases, with 13 bases separating them. The CDR3 region is CASSPSRVTNVLTF. CDR3 DNA sequence: TGCGCCAGCAGTCCCTCGCGGGTGACCAACGTCCTGACTTTC.

V gene TRBV12-3 or TRBV12-4 combines with J gene TRBJ2-7, with a weak D call TRBD2 (6 bases). Trimming shortened V by 2 bases and J by 2 bases, and 10 bases separated the two germline ends. The length of the CDR3 is 14 residues. The CDR3 sequence is CASSLTGAPYEQYF. CDR3 in DNA: TGTGCCAGCAGTTTAACGGGAGCCCCCTACGAGCAGTACTTC.

The gene calls are TRBV10-3 and TRBJ2-7, with D possibly being TRBD1 or TRBD2 (6 bases each). The CDR3 length is 13 residues. Germline CDR1 and CDR2: ENHRY and SYGVKD. Trimming removed 4 bases at V and 0 bases at J, with 7 bases between. The CDR3 region is CAISGGASYEQYF. CDR3 nucleotide sequence: TGTGCCATCAGTGGGGGGGCCTCCTACGAGCAGTACTTC.

The chain recombines TRBV20-1 with TRBJ1-1; possible D gene TRBD1, 6 bases. The V end was cut by 0 bases, the J end by 2 bases, with 10 bases between. This CDR3 has 14 residues. CDR1 and CDR2 from the germline V gene are DFQATT and SNEGSKA (reference sequence). Here the CDR3 DNA reads TGCAGTGCTAGAGAACCAGGGGCCAACACTGAAGCTTTCTTT. Translated, it gives CSAREPGANTEAFF.

The rearrangement links TRBV5-1 to TRBJ2-7; D remains unclear. Germline loops: CDR1 SGHRS, CDR2 YFSETQ. The CDR3 length is 14 residues. Trimming stripped 0 bases from V and 2 bases from J, with 9 bases between. Here the CDR3 DNA reads TGCGCCAGCAGCTTGGCCGACCGCCCCTACGAGCAGTACTTC. Its translation is CASSLADRPYEQYF.

This clonotype was seen just once. Sequence at one end of the junction differs from germline and may be a read error. V usage is TRBV4-1 and J usage is TRBJ2-1; unclear D gene. The CDR3 covers 13 residues. Germline loops: CDR1 MGHRA, CDR2 YSYEKL. The CDR3 sequence: CAGSPPDGDEQFF. For the CDR3, the DNA is TGCGCCGGCAGCCCCCCTGATGGCGATGAGCAGTTCTTC.

The genes are TRBV20-1 and TRBJ2-1; 9 bases fit TRBD2. CDR3 size: 16 residues. With V trimmed by 5 bases and J by 10 bases, 18 bases remained unmatched. Germline V lookup: CDR1 DFQATT, CDR2 SNEGSKA (reference sequence). CDR3 sequence reads: CSALGPGTSLGREQFF. The CDR3 bases are TGCAGTGCTTTAGGGCCCGGGACTAGCCTGGGTAGGGAGCAGTTCTTC.

This chain links TRBV29-1 with TRBJ2-7; D unclear. V lost 3 bases, J lost 4 bases, and 13 bases lay in between. Germline CDR1 is SQVTM and CDR2 is ANQGSEA. The CDR3 totals 13 residues. The DNA of the CDR3 is TGCAGCGTTGACCAGGCTCCGCTATACGAGCAGTACTTC. Protein product: CSVDQAPLYEQYF.

The CDR3 loop reads CAWSTGNYEQYF. The CDR3 nucleotides are TGTGCCTGGAGTACAGGGAACTACGAGCAGTACTTC. The V and J genes are TRBV30 and TRBJ2-7; tentatively, D is TRBD1 (6 bases). The CDR3 loop spans 12 amino acids. V lost 2 bases and J 3 bases, leaving 8 bases between the germline ends. CDR1 is GTSNPN and CDR2 is SVGIG in the germline V gene (reference sequence).

This rearrangement joins TRBV7-2 to TRBJ1-2; TRBD1 matches at 9 bases. The ends lost 1 base at V and 8 bases at J; junction bases unmatched: 2. Per germline, CDR1 SGHTA and CDR2 FQGNSA. This CDR3 comprises 13 residues. This CDR3 is CASSLGGTGGYTF. The CDR3 region has the DNA TGTGCCAGCAGCTTAGGGGGGACAGGGGGCTACACCTTC.

The chain couples TRBV12-3 or TRBV12-4 to TRBJ1-2, with TRBD1 identical over 8 bases. The V segment lost 9 bases and the J segment 8 bases; nucleotides outside the gene matches: 8. The CDR3 consists of 12 residues. CDR3 sequence (DNA): TGTGCCAGTTTAACAGGGGGGGACGGCTACACCTTC. Its protein product is CASLTGGDGYTF.

J is TRBJ1-6 and V is TRBV20-1; D may be TRBD1 (6 bases). The V end was cut by 4 bases, the J end by 7 bases, with 20 bases between. This CDR3 region has 16 residues. Germline CDR1 reads DFQATT; CDR2 reads SNEGSKA (reference sequence). The CDR3 sequence: CSAMRLDSMNNSPLHF. The CDR3, as DNA: TGCAGTGCTATGCGGTTGGACAGCATGAACAATTCACCCCTCCACTTT.

The count of this clonotype is one. The chain combines TRBV21-1 with TRBJ1-2; the table's TRBD1 call for D was not verified on the DNA. TRBV21-1 is noted as a pseudogene. The CDR3 runs 15 residues. The CDR3 coding sequence is TGTGCCAGCAGCAATCGGCCCCCCAGCAGATATGGCTACACCTTC. Its translation is CASSNRPPSRYGYTF.

This clonotype was recorded a few times. The rearrangement links TRBV2 to TRBJ2-5; the match to TRBD2 covers 11 bases. The CDR3 covers 16 residues. V lost 3 bases and J lost 11; bases outside the gene matches: 14. Germline V gene sequence: CDR1 SNHLY, CDR2 FYNNEI. CDR3 DNA sequence: TGTGCCAGCAGTGAGGCCACGTCACTAGCGGGAGTGGAACAGTACTTC. Amino acid sequence: CASSEATSLAGVEQYF.